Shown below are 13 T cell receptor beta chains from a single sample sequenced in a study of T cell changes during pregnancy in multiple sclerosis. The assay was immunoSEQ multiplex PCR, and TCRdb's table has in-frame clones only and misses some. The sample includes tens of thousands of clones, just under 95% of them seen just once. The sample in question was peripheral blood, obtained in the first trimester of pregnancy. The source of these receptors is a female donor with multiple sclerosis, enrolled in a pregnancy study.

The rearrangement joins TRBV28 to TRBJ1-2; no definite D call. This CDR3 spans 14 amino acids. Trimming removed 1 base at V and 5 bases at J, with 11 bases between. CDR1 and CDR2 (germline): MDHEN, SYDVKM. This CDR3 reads CASSLLRELYGYTF. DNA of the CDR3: TGTGCCAGCAGTTTATTGCGGGAGCTTTATGGCTACACCTTC.

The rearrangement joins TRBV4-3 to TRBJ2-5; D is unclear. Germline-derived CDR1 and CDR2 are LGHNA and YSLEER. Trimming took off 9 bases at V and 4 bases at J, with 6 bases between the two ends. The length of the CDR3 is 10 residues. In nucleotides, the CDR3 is TGCGCCAGAATCGGAGAGACCCAGTACTTC. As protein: CARIGETQYF.

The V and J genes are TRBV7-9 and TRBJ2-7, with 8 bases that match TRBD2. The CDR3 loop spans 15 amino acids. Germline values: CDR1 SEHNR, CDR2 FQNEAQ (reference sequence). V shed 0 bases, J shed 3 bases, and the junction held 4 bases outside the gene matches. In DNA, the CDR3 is TGTGCCAGCAGCTTAGCGGACAGCGGGGGCTACGAGCAGTACTTC. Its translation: CASSLADSGGYEQYF.

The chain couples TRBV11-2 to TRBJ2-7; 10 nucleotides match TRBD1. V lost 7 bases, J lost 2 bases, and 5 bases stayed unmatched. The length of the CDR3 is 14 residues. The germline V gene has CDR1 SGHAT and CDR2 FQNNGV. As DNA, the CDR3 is TGTGCCAGCACTTGGGACAGGGGACCCTACGAGCAGTACTTC. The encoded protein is CASTWDRGPYEQYF.

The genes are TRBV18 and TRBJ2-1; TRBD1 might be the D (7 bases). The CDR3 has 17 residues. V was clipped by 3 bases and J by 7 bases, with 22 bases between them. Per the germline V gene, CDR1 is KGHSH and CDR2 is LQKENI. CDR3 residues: CASSPRSGGIGGNEQFF. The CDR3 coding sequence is TGTGCCAGCTCACCCAGATCAGGGGGGATCGGGGGAAATGAGCAGTTCTTC.

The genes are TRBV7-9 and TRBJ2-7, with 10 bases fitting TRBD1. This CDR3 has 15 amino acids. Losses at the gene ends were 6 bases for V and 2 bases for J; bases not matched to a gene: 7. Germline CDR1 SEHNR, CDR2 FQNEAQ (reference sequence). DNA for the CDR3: TGTGCCAGCAGAGACTCCGGGACAGGGGCCTACGAGCAGTACTTC. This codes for CASRDSGTGAYEQYF. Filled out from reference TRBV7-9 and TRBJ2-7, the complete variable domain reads DTGVSQNPRHKITKRGQNVTFRCDPISEHNRLYWYRQTLGQGPEFLTYFQNEAQLEKSRLLSDRFSAERPKGSFSTLEIQRTEQGDSAMYLCASRDSGTGAYEQYFGPGTRLTVT.

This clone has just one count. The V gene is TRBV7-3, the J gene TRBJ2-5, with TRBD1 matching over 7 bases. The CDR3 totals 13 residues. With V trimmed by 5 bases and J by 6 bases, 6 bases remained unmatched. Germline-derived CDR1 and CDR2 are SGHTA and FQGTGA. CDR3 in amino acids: CASSVDRVQTQYF. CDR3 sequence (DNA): TGTGCCAGCAGCGTAGACAGGGTGCAGACCCAGTACTTC.

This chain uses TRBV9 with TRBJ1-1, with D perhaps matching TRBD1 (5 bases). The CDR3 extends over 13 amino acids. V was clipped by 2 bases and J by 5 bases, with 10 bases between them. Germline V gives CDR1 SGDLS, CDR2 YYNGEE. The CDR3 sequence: CASSVEGRTEAFF. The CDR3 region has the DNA TGTGCCAGCAGCGTGGAGGGGAGGACTGAAGCTTTCTTT.

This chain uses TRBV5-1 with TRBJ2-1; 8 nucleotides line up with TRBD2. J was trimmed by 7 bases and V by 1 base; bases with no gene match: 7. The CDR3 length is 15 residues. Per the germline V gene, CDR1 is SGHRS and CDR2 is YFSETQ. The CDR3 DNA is TGCGCCAGCAGCTTGCGCAGCGGGGGAGGAAATGAGCAGTTCTTC. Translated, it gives CASSLRSGGGNEQFF.

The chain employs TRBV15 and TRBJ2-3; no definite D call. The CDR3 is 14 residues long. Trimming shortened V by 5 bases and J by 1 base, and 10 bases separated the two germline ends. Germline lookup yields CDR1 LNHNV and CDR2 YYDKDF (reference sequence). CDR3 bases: TGTGCCACCAGCTGGATCCGGGGCACAGATACGCAGTATTTT. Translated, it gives CATSWIRGTDTQYF. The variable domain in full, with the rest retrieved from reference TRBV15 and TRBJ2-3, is DAMVIQNPRYQVTQFGKPVTLSCSQTLNHNVMYWYQQKSSQAPKLLFHYYDKDFNNEADTPDNFQSRRPNTSFCFLDIRSPGLGDTAMYLCATSWIRGTDTQYFGPGTRLTVL.

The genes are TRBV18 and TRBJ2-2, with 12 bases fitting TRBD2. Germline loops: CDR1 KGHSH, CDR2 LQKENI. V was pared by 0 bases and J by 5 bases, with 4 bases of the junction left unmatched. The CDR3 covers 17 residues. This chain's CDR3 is CASSPPALAGGTGELFF. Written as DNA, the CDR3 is TGTGCCAGCTCACCACCGGCGCTAGCGGGAGGGACCGGGGAGCTGTTTTTT.

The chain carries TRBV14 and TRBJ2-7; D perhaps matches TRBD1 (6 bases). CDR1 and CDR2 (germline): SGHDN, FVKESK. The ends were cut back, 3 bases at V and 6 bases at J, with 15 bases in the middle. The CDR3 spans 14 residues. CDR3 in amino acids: CASSQARGFSEQYF. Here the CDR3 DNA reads TGTGCCAGCAGCCAGGCCAGGGGTTTCTCCGAGCAGTACTTC. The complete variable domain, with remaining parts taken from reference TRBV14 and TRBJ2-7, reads EAGVTQFPSHSVIEKGQTVTLRCDPISGHDNLYWYRRVMGKEIKFLLHFVKESKQDESGMPNNRFLAERTGGTYSTLKVQPAELEDSGVYFCASSQARGFSEQYFGPGTRLTVT.

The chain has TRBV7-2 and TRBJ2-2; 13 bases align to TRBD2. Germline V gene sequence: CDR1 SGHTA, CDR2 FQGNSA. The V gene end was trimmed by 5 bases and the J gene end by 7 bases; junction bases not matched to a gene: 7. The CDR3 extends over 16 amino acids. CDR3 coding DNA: TGTGCCAGCAGCCGCACTAGCGGGAGGGCCGACGGGGAGCTGTTTTTT. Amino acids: CASSRTSGRADGELFF.